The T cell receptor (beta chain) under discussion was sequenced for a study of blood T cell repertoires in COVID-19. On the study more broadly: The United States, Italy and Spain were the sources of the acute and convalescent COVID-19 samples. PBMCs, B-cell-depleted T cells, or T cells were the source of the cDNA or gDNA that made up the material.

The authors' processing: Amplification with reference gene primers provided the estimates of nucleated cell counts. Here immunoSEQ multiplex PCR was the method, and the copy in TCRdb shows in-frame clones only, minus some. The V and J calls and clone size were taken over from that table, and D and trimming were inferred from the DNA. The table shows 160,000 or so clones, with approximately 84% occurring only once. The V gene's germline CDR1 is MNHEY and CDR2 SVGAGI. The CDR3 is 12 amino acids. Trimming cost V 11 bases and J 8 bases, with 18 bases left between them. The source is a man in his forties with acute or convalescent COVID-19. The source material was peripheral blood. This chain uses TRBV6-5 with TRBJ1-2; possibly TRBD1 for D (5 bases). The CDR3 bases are TGTGCCGTACAAACAGGTTCTGGGGGCTACACCTTC. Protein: CAVQTGSGGYTF.